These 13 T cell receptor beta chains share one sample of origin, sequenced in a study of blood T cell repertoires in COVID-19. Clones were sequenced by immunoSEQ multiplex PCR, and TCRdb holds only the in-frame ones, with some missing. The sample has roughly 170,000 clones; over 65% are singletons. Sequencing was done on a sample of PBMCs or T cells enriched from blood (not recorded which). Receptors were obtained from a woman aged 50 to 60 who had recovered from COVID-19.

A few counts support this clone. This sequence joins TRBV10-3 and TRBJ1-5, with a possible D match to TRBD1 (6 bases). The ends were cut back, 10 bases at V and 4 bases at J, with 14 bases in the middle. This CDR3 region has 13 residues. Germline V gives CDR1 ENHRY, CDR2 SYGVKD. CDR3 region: CATRGRENQPQHF. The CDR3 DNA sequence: TGTGCCACCAGGGGCAGGGAAAATCAGCCCCAGCATTTT.

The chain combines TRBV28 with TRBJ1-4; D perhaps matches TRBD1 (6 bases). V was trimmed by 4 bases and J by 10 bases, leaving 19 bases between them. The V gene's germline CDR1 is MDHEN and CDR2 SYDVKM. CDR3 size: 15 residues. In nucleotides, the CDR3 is TGTGCCAGCAGTTCCTCGGGGGGGGCACTTGGAAAACTGTTTTTT. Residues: CASSSSGGALGKLFF.

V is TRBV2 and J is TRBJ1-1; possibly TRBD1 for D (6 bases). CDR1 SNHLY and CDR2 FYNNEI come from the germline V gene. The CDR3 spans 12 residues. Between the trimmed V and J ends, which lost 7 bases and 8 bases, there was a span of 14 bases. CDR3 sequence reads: CASTTDSPEAFF. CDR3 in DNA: TGTGCCAGCACCACGGACAGTCCAGAAGCTTTCTTT.

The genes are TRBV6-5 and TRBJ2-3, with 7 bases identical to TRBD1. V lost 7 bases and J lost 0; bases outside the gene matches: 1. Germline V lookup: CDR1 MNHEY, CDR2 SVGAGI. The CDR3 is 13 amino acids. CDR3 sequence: CASKDRSTDTQYF. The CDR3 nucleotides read TGTGCCAGCAAGGACAGGAGCACAGATACGCAGTATTTT.

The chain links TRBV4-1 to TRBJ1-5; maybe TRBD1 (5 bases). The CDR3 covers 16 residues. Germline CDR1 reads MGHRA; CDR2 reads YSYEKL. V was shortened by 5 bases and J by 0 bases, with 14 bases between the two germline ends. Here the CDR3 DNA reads TGCGCCAGCAGCGCCGAGACAGCTAGTAGCAATCAGCCCCAGCATTTT. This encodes CASSAETASSNQPQHF.

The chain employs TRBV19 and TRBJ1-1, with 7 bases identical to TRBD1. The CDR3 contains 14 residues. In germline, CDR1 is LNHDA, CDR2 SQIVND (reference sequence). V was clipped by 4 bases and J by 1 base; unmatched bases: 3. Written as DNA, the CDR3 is TGTGCCAGTAGTAAGGACAGGAGGAACACTGAAGCTTTCTTT. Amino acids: CASSKDRRNTEAFF.

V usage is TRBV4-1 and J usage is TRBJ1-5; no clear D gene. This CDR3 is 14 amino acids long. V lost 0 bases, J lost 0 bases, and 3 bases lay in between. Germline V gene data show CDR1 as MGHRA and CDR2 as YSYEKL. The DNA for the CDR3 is TGCGCCAGCAGCCAAGAGGCTAGCAATCAGCCCCAGCATTTT. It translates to CASSQEASNQPQHF.

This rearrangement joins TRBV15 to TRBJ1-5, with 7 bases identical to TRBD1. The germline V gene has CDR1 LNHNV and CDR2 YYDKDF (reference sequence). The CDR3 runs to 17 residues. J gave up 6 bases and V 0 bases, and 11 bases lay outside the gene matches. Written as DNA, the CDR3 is TGTGCCACCAGCAGAGATCCTATGAGGAGGGGGCTTCAGCCCCAGCATTTT. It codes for CATSRDPMRRGLQPQHF.

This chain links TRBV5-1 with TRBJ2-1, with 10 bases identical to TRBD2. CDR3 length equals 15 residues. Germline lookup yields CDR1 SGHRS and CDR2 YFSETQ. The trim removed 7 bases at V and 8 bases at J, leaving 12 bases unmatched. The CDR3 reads CASLTAGGPGDEQFF. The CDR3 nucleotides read TGCGCCAGCCTAACAGCGGGGGGGCCTGGGGATGAGCAGTTCTTC.

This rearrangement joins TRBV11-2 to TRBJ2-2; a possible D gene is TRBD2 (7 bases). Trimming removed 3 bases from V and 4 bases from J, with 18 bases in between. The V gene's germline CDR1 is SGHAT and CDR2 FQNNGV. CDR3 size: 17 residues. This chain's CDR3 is CASSFPWGGSRTGELFF. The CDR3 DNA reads TGTGCCAGCAGCTTCCCCTGGGGGGGCTCGCGCACCGGGGAGCTGTTTTTT.

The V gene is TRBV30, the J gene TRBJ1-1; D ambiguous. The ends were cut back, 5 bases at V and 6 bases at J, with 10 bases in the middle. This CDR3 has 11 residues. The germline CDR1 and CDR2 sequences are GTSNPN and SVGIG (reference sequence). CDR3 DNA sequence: TGTGCCTGGTCTGACATTGCTGAAGCTTTCTTT. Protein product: CAWSDIAEAFF.

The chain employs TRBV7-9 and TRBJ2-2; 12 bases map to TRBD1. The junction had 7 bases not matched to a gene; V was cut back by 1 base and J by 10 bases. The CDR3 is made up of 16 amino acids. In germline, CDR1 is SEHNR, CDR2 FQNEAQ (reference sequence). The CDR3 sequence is CASSLGDRGLSEELFF. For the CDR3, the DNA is TGTGCCAGCAGCTTAGGGGACAGGGGGCTTTCGGAGGAGCTGTTTTTT.

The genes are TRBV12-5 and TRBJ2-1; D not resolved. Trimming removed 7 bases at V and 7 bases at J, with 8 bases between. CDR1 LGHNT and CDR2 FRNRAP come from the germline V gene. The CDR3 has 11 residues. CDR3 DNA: TGTGCTAGTGCCCTACGAAATGAGCAGTTCTTC. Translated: CASALRNEQFF.